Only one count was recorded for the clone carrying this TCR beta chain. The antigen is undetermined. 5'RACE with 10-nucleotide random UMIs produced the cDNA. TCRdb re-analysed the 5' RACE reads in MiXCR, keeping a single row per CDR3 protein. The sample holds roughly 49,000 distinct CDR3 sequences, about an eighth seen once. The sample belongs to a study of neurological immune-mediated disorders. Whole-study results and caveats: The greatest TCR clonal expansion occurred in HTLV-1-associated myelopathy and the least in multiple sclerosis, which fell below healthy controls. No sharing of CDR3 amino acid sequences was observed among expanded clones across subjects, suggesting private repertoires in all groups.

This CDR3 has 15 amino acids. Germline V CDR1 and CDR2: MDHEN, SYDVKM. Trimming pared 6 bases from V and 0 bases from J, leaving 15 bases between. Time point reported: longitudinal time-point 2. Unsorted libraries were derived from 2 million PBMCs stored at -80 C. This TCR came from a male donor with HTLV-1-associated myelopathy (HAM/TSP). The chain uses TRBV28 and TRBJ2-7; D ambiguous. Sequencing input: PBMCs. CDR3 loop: CASSPPQAHSYEQYF. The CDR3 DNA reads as TGTGCCAGCAGCCCCCCCCAGGCCCACTCCTACGAGCAGTACTTC. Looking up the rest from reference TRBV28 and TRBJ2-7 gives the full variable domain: DVKVTQSSRYLVKRTGEKVFLECVQDMDHENMFWYRQDPGLGLRLIYFSYDVKMKEKGDIPEGYSVSREKKERFSLILESASTNQTSMYLCASSPPQAHSYEQYFGPGTRLTVT.